A single sample gave rise to the 10 T cell receptor beta chains below, sequenced in a study of blood T cell repertoires in COVID-19. Sequencing used immunoSEQ multiplex PCR; TCRdb keeps in-frame clones, though not all of them. This table has about 130,000 clones, about four fifths appearing once. Material: peripheral blood. These receptor sequences come from a man older than 75 with acute or convalescent COVID-19.

The chain employs TRBV3-1 (or the pseudogene TRBV3-2) and TRBJ2-1, with TRBD1 as a possible D gene (5 bases). V was clipped by 5 bases and J by 2 bases, with 13 bases between them. Looked up from germline, CDR1 is LGHDT and CDR2 is YNNKEL (reference sequence). The CDR3 has 15 residues. CDR3 region: CASSRGFSPYNEQFF. CDR3 DNA sequence: TGTGCCAGCAGCAGGGGATTCTCACCCTACAATGAGCAGTTCTTC.

This chain joins TRBV4-3 and TRBJ2-1; 8 bases align to TRBD1. Trimming cost V 1 base and J 2 bases; bases outside gene matches: 1. The CDR3 spans 15 residues. Germline CDR1 is LGHNA and CDR2 is YSLEER. The CDR3 nucleotides are TGCGCCAGCAGCCAAGGGACAGGGACCTACAATGAGCAGTTCTTC. Translated, it gives CASSQGTGTYNEQFF.

This rearrangement joins TRBV5-5 to TRBJ1-4, with TRBD1 identical over 9 bases. The V and J ends lost 4 bases and 4 bases, in that order; junction bases with no gene match: 8. This CDR3 comprises 16 residues. Germline V lookup: CDR1 SGHKS, CDR2 YYEKEE (reference sequence). The CDR3: CASSTTGGTVNEKLFF. CDR3 sequence (DNA): TGTGCCAGCAGCACGACAGGGGGGACTGTTAATGAAAAACTGTTTTTT.

The genes are TRBV10-3 and TRBJ2-5, with 9 bases aligning to TRBD2. The CDR3 extends over 15 amino acids. Per germline, CDR1 ENHRY and CDR2 SYGVKD. The trim removed 2 bases at V and 3 bases at J, leaving 4 bases unmatched. CDR3 nucleotides: TGTGCCATCAGTGAGAGCCTAGCGGGGAAAGAGACCCAGTACTTC. It yields the protein CAISESLAGKETQYF.

The chain employs TRBV21-1 and TRBJ2-3; TRBD2 is the table's D call, not checked against the DNA. TRBV21-1 is flagged as a pseudogene. The CDR3 runs to 15 residues. CDR3: CASSKPAGGTDTQYF. The CDR3 DNA follows: TGTGCCAGCAGCAAACCAGCGGGGGGCACAGATACGCAGTATTTT.

This clone was picked up a small number of times. The chain uses TRBV28 and TRBJ1-2; 7 positions match TRBD1. The CDR3 totals 12 residues. Germline values: CDR1 MDHEN, CDR2 SYDVKM. V was pared by 10 bases and J by 2 bases, with 4 bases of the junction left unmatched. The CDR3 spells CATVTGNYGYTF. In DNA form, the CDR3 reads TGTGCCACCGTGACAGGGAACTATGGCTACACCTTC.

J is TRBJ2-5 and V is TRBV19; D remains unclear. The length of the CDR3 is 15 residues. Per germline, CDR1 LNHDA and CDR2 SQIVND (reference sequence). Trimming left V 3 bases short and J 5 bases short, with 16 bases between. The CDR3 sequence is CASSIRVAGGETQYF. The CDR3 DNA is TGTGCCAGTAGTATCCGGGTAGCCGGCGGTGAGACCCAGTACTTC. The full variable domain, rest sourced from reference TRBV19 and TRBJ2-5, is DGGITQSPKYLFRKEGQNVTLSCEQNLNHDAMYWYRQDPGQGLRLIYYSQIVNDFQKGDIAEGYSVSREKKESFPLTVTSAQKNPTAFYLCASSIRVAGGETQYFGPGTRLLVL.

This clone came up a few times. The genes are TRBV7-2 and TRBJ1-1; 8 bases match TRBD1. CDR3 length equals 14 residues. CDR1 is SGHTA and CDR2 is FQGNSA in the germline V gene. With 5 bases clipped from V and 4 bases from J, the junction kept 6 bases outside the gene matches. The DNA of the CDR3 is TGTGCCAGCAGCCCGGACAGGGTCGTCACTGAAGCTTTCTTT. Its protein is CASSPDRVVTEAFF.

The V and J genes are TRBV9 and TRBJ2-3, with D possibly TRBD1 on 6 matching bases. V was cut by 0 bases and J by 2 bases, with 10 bases left in between. Looked up from germline, CDR1 is SGDLS and CDR2 is YYNGEE. The CDR3 is 15 amino acids. CDR3 nucleotide sequence: TGTGCCAGCAGCGTAGCCGGGACAAACACAGATACGCAGTATTTT. It yields the protein CASSVAGTNTDTQYF.

This clone was observed a few times. V and J are TRBV2 and TRBJ1-2; perhaps TRBD1 as D (6 bases). The CDR3 totals 14 residues. CDR1 is SNHLY, CDR2 FYNNEI, per germline. With 6 bases removed from V and 4 bases from J, the gap between germline ends came to 15 bases. The CDR3 region is CASRTQQGIYGYTF. Written as DNA, the CDR3 is TGTGCCAGCAGAACCCAACAGGGTATCTATGGCTACACCTTC.